This T cell receptor (beta chain) was identified in a study of blood T cells in healthy people across ages. Primers used in a second PCR of about 6 to 11 cycles were a sample-barcoded 5' primer and a J-beta primer mix. MiXCR, applied by TCRdb to the 5' RACE reads, yields one record per CDR3 protein. The sample lists more than 650,000 distinct CDR3 sequences; about 20% were seen once. The extraction recovered at least 6 micrograms of total RNA per sample. The sample was blood. This clonotype originated in a man between 70 and 80 years old in good health.

CDR3 in DNA: TGCGCCAGCAGCTTGGTTGCGGGGGTGAACGAGCAGTACTTC. It translates to CASSLVAGVNEQYF. The chain combines TRBV5-1 with TRBJ2-5, with 7 bases matching TRBD2. The better agreement between TRBJ2-7 and the DNA end casts doubt on the J call. Per the germline V gene, CDR1 is SGHRS and CDR2 is YFSETQ. This CDR3 has 14 residues.